The entry below gives a single T cell receptor beta chain sequence along with its context. This specimen comes from a study of a mutant IDH1 vaccine in newly diagnosed glioma. Trimming left V 0 bases short and J 2 bases short, with 13 bases between. Germline V lookup: CDR1 SGHRS, CDR2 YFSETQ. The CDR3 extends over 16 amino acids. Time point meaning: baseline, week 1 (first vaccination visit). Treatment of the sample: pre-vaccination baseline after standard-of-care therapy. This table comes from immunoSEQ multiplex PCR, and its TCRdb copy is limited to in-frame clones, with some not included. The sample records 80,000 to 100,000 clones, roughly 78% being singletons.

The gene calls are TRBV5-1 and TRBJ2-3; D is possibly TRBD1 or TRBD2 (5 bases each). Sequences were derived from PBMCs, sampled from a glioma patient treated with radiotherapy, temozolomide or both. This receptor was taken from a man aged 40-49 years with glioma. This chain's CDR3 is CASSLVRDVFTDTQYF. The CDR3 coding sequence is TGCGCCAGCAGCTTGGTCCGGGACGTTTTCACAGATACGCAGTATTTT. Looking up the rest from reference TRBV5-1 and TRBJ2-3 gives the full variable domain: KAGVTQTPRYLIKTRGQQVTLSCSPISGHRSVSWYQQTPGQGLQFLFEYFSETQRNKGNFPGRFSGRQFSNSRSEMNVSTLELGDSALYLCASSLVRDVFTDTQYFGPGTRLTVL.